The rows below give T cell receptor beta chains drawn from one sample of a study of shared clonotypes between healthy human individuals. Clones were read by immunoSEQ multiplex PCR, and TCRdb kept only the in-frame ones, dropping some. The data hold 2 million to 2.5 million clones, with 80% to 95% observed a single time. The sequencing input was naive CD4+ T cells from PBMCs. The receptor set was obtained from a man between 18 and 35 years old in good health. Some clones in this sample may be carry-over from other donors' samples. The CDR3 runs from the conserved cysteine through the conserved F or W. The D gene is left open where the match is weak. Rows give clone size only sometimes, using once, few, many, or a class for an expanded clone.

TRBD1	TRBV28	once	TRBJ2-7	TGTGCCACCATCGGGACAGTCTCCTACGAGCAGTACTTC	CATIGTVSYEQYF
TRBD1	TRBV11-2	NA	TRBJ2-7	TGTGCCAGCAGCTTAGACCGGGACAGGGGCGGCGAGCAGTACTTC	CASSLDRDRGGEQYF
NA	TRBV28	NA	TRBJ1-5	TGTGCCAGCAGAGGCGGGGGGCCTACCTATCAGCCCCAGCATTTT	CASRGGGPTYQPQHF
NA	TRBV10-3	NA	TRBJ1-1	TGTGCCATCAGGTCGGGATACCTACAGGGAGGGAACACTGAAGCTTTCTTT	CAIRSGYLQGGNTEAFF
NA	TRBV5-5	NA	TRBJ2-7	TGTGCCAGCACCGCGTGGGGGTTCAAGCAGTACTTC	CASTAWGFKQYF
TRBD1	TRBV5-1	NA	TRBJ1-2	TGCGCCAGCAGCTTTTCAGGGGGCAACTATGGCTACACCTTC	CASSFSGGNYGYTF
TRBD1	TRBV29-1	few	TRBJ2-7	TGCAGCGTCCGACAGGGGGATTTTATAAGGTACGAGCAGTACTTC	CSVRQGDFIRYEQYF
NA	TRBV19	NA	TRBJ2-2	TGTGCCAGTAGTATAGATGCAGGGAGAAGCACCGGGGAGCTGTTTTTT	CASSIDAGRSTGELFF
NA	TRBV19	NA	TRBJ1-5	TGTGCCAGTAGTATAGGCGGGAGGCCCCAGCATTTT	CASSIGGRPQHF
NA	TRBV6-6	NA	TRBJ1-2	TGTGCCAGCAGTTACGTGGACAACTATGGCTACACCTTC	CASSYVDNYGYTF
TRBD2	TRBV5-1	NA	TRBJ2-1	TGCGCCAGCAGCTTGGTACTTCTAGCGGGAGGTAACAATGAGCAGTTCTTC	CASSLVLLAGGNNEQFF
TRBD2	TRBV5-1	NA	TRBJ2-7	TGCGCCAGCAGCTTGGCTAGCGGCCCCTCCGAGCAGTACTTC	CASSLASGPSEQYF
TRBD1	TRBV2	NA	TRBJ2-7	TGTGCCAGCAGTGTACAGGGGGAGGTTGGCGAGCAGTACTTC	CASSVQGEVGEQYF
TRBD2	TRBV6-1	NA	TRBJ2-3	TGTGCCAGCAGAATGTTAGCGGGAGTGGGGGATACGCAGTATTTT	CASRMLAGVGDTQYF
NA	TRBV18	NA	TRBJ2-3	TGTGCCAGCTCACCAGCATTGGGACAGGAGGCTAGCGGATACACAGATACGCAGTATTTT	CASSPALGQEASGYTDTQYF
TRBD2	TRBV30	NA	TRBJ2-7	TGTGCCTGGAGTGTAATCGGGCTAGCGGGTTCCTACGAGCAGTACTTC	CAWSVIGLAGSYEQYF
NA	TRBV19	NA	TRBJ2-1	TGTGCCAGTACCCCTTGGAGCTCCTACAATGAGCAGTTCTTC	CASTPWSSYNEQFF
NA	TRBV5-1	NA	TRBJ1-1	TGCGCCAGCAGCTTGGTGGATAGAAACACTGAAGCTTTCTTT	CASSLVDRNTEAFF
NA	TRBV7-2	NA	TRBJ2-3	TGTGCCAGCAGCTTGGGCGGCCCAATCCGTACGCAGTATTTT	CASSLGGPIRTQYF
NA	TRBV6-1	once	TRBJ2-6	TGTGCCAGCAGCGGCTCTGGAGGCAACGTCCTGACTTTC	CASSGSGGNVLTF
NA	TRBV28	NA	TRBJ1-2	TGTGCCAGCAGTTTAACAGATGGCTACACCTTC	CASSLTDGYTF
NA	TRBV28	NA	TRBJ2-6	TGTGCCAGCAGTTTGAAAGGGGGCTCTGGGGCCAACGTCCTGACTTTC	CASSLKGGSGANVLTF
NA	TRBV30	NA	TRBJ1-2	TGTGCCTGGAGTGTATGGGGGGGTGGCTATGGCTACACCTTC	CAWSVWGGGYGYTF
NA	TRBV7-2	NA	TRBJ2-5	TGTGCCAGCAGCTCAGCGGAGACCCAGTACTTC	CASSSAETQYF
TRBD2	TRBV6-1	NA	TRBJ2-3	TGTGCCAGCAAGGAGGGACTATTCACAGATACGCAGTATTTT	CASKEGLFTDTQYF
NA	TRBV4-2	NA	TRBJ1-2	TGTGCCAGCAGCCAAGTGGGGGCTGACTATGGCTACACCTTC	CASSQVGADYGYTF
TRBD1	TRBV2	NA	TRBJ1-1	TGTGCCAGCAGCGAAAGGACAGGGGTATTGAACACTGAAGCTTTCTTT	CASSERTGVLNTEAFF
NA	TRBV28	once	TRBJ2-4	TGTGCCAGCAGTTTATTTCTCTGGGCGGAACTAGCCAAAAACATTCAGTACTTC	CASSLFLWAELAKNIQYF
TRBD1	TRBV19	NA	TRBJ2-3	TGTGCCAGTAGTACCCGAGGACAGGGGGCACCAGATACGCAGTATTTT	CASSTRGQGAPDTQYF
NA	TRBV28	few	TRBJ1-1	TGTGCCAGCTCCCTCAGGGAGAACACTGAAGCTTTCTTT	CASSLRENTEAFF
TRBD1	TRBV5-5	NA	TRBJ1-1	TGTGCCAGCAGCTTCCAGGGGGAGGGCACTGAAGCTTTCTTT	CASSFQGEGTEAFF
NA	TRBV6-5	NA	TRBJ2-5	TGTGCCAGCAGCAGGACAGCGCAAGAGACCCAGTACTTC	CASSRTAQETQYF
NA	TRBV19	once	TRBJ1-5	TGTGCCAGTAGCCCAGTTTCCTGGGGGGCTGGCAATCAGCCCCAGCATTTT	CASSPVSWGAGNQPQHF
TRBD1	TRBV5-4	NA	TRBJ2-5	TGTGCCAGCAGCCTACAGGGGGTCCAAGAGACCCAGTACTTC	CASSLQGVQETQYF
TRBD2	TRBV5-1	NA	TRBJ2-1	TGCGCCAGCAGGGGACTAGCGGGATCTACCAGCTCCTACAATGAGCAGTTCTTC	CASRGLAGSTSSYNEQFF